This is a list of T cell receptor beta chains from one sample in a study of blood T cells in healthy people across ages. TCRdb independently ran MiXCR on the 5' RACE reads; one entry per CDR3 protein. Of 1,800,000 or so distinct CDR3 sequences listed, about 39% are singletons. Sequencing was done on a sample of blood. All receptors derive from a human donor in good health. CDR3s include the opening cysteine and the closing phenylalanine or tryptophan. The D gene is left open where the match is weak. The size field is filled for only some rows; it gives once, few, many or a size class.

NA | TRBJ2-5 | TRBD1 | TRBV10-3 | TGTGCCATCAGGGAAGGACAGGGGGCGAAGGAGACCCAGTACTTC | CAIREGQGAKETQYF
NA | TRBJ2-3 | NA | TRBV18 | TGTGCCAGCTCACCATACGGGGGTCGCACAGATACGCAGTATTTT | CASSPYGGRTDTQYF
NA | TRBJ2-7 | NA | TRBV20-1 | TGCAGTGCTGTAGGGGCCTACGAGCAGTACTTC | CSAVGAYEQYF
NA | TRBJ2-1 | TRBD1 | TRBV15 | TGTGCCACCAGCAGAGGGGGACAGGGGCGGGGTGAGCAGTTCTTC | CATSRGGQGRGEQFF
NA | TRBJ1-6 | NA | TRBV5-1 | TGCGCCAGCAGACCAACCTCAGGTGGAACGTACCCCCTCCACTTT | CASRPTSGGTYPLHF
NA | TRBJ2-5 | NA | TRBV4-2 | TGTGCCAGCAGCCAGGATGGGTCGGAGACCCAGTACTTC | CASSQDGSETQYF
many | TRBJ2-5 | NA | TRBV7-9 | TGTGCCAGCAGCTTAGCGGCTACGGAGACCCAGTACTTC | CASSLAATETQYF
few | TRBJ1-1 | NA | TRBV28 | TGTGCCAGCAGTTTCTATCCAGTGAACACTGAGGCTTTCTTT | CASSFYPVNTEAFF
NA | TRBJ1-2 | NA | TRBV2 | TGTGCCAGCACCCAGGACACCCTCGTGGGCTATGGCTACACCTTC | CASTQDTLVGYGYTF
many | TRBJ1-2 | NA | TRBV12-3/TRBV12-4 | TGTGCCAGCAGCCGAGACACCTCCTATGGCTACACCTTC | CASSRDTSYGYTF
once | TRBJ2-5 | NA | TRBV7-2 | TGTGCCAGCAGCTTATCTCGTAACAGGGAAATGAGAGGAGAGACCCAGTACTTC | CASSLSRNREMRGETQYF
many | TRBJ1-2 | NA | TRBV29-1 | TGCAGCGTGTCCGGCGCCCCTAACTATGGCTACACCTTC | CSVSGAPNYGYTF
NA | TRBJ2-1 | TRBD2 | TRBV29-1 | TGCAGCGGAGCGGGGGGGCTATACAATGAGCAGTTCTTC | CSGAGGLYNEQFF
NA | TRBJ1-1 | NA | TRBV29-1 | TGCAGCGTTGATGCGGAGAACACTGAAGCTTTCTTT | CSVDAENTEAFF
many | TRBJ2-4 | TRBD1 | TRBV29-1 | TGCAGCGTTGAAGGGACAGGGAGGAACATTCAGTACTTC | CSVEGTGRNIQYF
NA | TRBJ2-3 | NA | TRBV18 | TGTGCCAGCTCACCACCGGCGGTGCCCACAGATACGCAGTATTTT | CASSPPAVPTDTQYF
many | TRBJ2-7 | NA | TRBV9 | TGTGCCAGCAGCGTAGCGGACGGGGGCACCTACGAGCAGTACTTC | CASSVADGGTYEQYF
few | TRBJ2-7 | NA | TRBV4-3 | TGCGCCAGCAGCCAAGGCTGGGACCCCACCTACGAGCAGTACTTC | CASSQGWDPTYEQYF
NA | TRBJ2-3 | TRBD1 | TRBV2 | TGTGCCAGCAGTGGGTGGGACAGGGGAGCCACAGATACGCAGTATTTT | CASSGWDRGATDTQYF
few | TRBJ1-2 | NA | TRBV7-2 | TGTGCCAGCAGCTTTGCGGCCAGAGGCTACACCTTC | CASSFAARGYTF
NA | TRBJ1-4 | TRBD1 | TRBV28 | TGTGCCAGCAGCCCTCCAGGGGGCGGAGGATATGAAAAACTGTTTTTT | CASSPPGGGGYEKLFF
NA | TRBJ2-1 | TRBD2 | TRBV12-3/TRBV12-4 | TGTGCCAGCAGTAAACCGGGACTAGCGGGACTCTACAATGAGCAGTTCTTC | CASSKPGLAGLYNEQFF
many | TRBJ2-7 | NA | TRBV29-1 | TGCAGCGTTTTAGAGAGCTACGAGCAGTACTTC | CSVLESYEQYF
NA | TRBJ1-2 | TRBD1 | TRBV29-1 | TGCAGCGTTGGTATGACCCGGGACAGCCGTAACCGAGGCTACACCTTC | CSVGMTRDSRNRGYTF
NA | TRBJ2-7 | TRBD2 | TRBV2 | TGTGCCAGCAGAGGCGGGGGGCAACCCTACGAGCAGTACTTC | CASRGGGQPYEQYF
few | TRBJ2-1 | TRBD2 | TRBV7-9 | TGTGCCAGCAGCCCTCGAGCGGGGCAGTATTACAATGAGCAGTTCTTC | CASSPRAGQYYNEQFF
few | TRBJ2-1 | TRBD1 | TRBV7-9 | TGTGCCAGCAGGCCCTCCGGGACAGCTTACAATGAGCAGTTCTTC | CASRPSGTAYNEQFF
NA | TRBJ1-2 | NA | TRBV19 | TGTGCCAGTCAGACATCGGACGGTAACTATGGCTACACCTTC | CASQTSDGNYGYTF
NA | TRBJ2-5 | TRBD2 | TRBV6-2/TRBV6-3 | TGTGCCAGCAGTTACTCGGTCGGGGGGATCCAAGAGACCCAGTACTTC | CASSYSVGGIQETQYF
NA | TRBJ1-1 | NA | TRBV4-3 | TGCGCCAGCAGCCAAGATGTCCTTGAGCGCGCTGAAGCTTTCTTT | CASSQDVLERAEAFF
NA | TRBJ1-1 | TRBD1 | TRBV7-2 | TGTGCCAGCAGCTTGGGGGACAGGGCCGAAGCTTTCTTT | CASSLGDRAEAFF
few | TRBJ2-5 | NA | TRBV6-5 | TGTGCCAGCACCCCCCGGCGGGGATTAGAGACCCAGTACTTC | CASTPRRGLETQYF
NA | TRBJ2-7 | NA | TRBV4-3 | TGCGCCAGCAGCCAAACCCGGGAGTCCTACGAGCAGTACTTC | CASSQTRESYEQYF
few | TRBJ2-5 | TRBD2 | TRBV24-1 | TGTGCCACCACGGGGACTAGCGGAGAGACCCAGTACTTC | CATTGTSGETQYF
NA | TRBJ2-6 | NA | TRBV7-3 | TGTGCCAGCAGCTTCGGGTTTAGTCCCAACGTCCTGACTTTC | CASSFGFSPNVLTF
few | TRBJ1-2 | NA | TRBV12-3/TRBV12-4 | TGTGCCAGCAGCTACAATCACGGGGCGCTCTATGGCTACACCTTC | CASSYNHGALYGYTF
NA | TRBJ2-5 | NA | TRBV5-1 | TGCGCCAGCAACTTTGACCAAGAGACCCAGTACTTC | CASNFDQETQYF
NA | TRBJ2-3 | NA | TRBV7-9 | TGTGCCAGCAAGGCAGGAGGTGGACAGCTTAGAAGCACAGATACGCAGTATTTT | CASKAGGGQLRSTDTQYF
NA | TRBJ2-1 | NA | TRBV4-2 | TGTGCCAGCAGCCAAGATTGGGCCCACAGGGATGAGCAGTTCTTC | CASSQDWAHRDEQFF
NA | TRBJ2-7 | TRBD1 | TRBV28 | TGTGCCAGCACTACCAAGTGGGACAGGTCGTCCTACGAGCAGTACTTC | CASTTKWDRSSYEQYF
NA | TRBJ2-7 | NA | TRBV15 | TGTGCCACCAGCATGGGGACACCCGAGGGGTACGAGCAGTACTTC | CATSMGTPEGYEQYF
NA | TRBJ2-5 | NA | TRBV7-2 | TGTGCCAGCAGCACACTACCCAGTACATGGGAGACCCAGTACTTC | CASSTLPSTWETQYF
few | TRBJ2-7 | TRBD2 | TRBV4-3 | TGCGCCAGCAGCCCTCAGGAGGGCCCTGCTAGCGGGGGAACCTACGAGCAGTACTTC | CASSPQEGPASGGTYEQYF
few | TRBJ2-7 | NA | TRBV19 | TGTGCCAGTAGTACACAAAGGGGGGGGAACGAGCAGTACTTC | CASSTQRGGNEQYF
once | TRBJ2-2 | TRBD2 | TRBV5-1 | TGCGCCAGCAGCCCGAGCGGGGGCCTCACCGGGGAGCTGTTTTTT | CASSPSGGLTGELFF
few | TRBJ2-7 | NA | TRBV9 | TGTGCCAGCAGCTTAAGTAGCGGGACAGAGGTTTACGAGCAGTACTTC | CASSLSSGTEVYEQYF
few | TRBJ2-7 | TRBD1 | TRBV7-2 | TGTGCCAGCAGCTTAGTCCGGGACAGGGATCTATACGAGCAGTACTTC | CASSLVRDRDLYEQYF
few | TRBJ2-1 | TRBD2 | TRBV27 | TGTGCCAGCAGTCCCCGCGGACTAGCGGGGGAGTATGAGCAGTTCTTC | CASSPRGLAGEYEQFF
many | TRBJ1-2 | NA | TRBV29-1 | TGCAGCGTTGAAAGTACCCGGGGGAGAGGCTACACCTTC | CSVESTRGRGYTF
NA | TRBJ2-1 | NA | TRBV6-2/TRBV6-3 | TGTGCCAGCAGTTACCCCCAACTCGTATACAATGAGCAGTTCTTC | CASSYPQLVYNEQFF
NA | TRBJ1-1 | NA | TRBV6-2/TRBV6-3 | TGTGCCAGCAGCCAAACCGGACAAGGGTTGTTCACTGAAGCTTTCTTT | CASSQTGQGLFTEAFF
few | TRBJ2-6 | NA | TRBV28 | TGTGCCAGCAGTCTCACGCCGGGACAACCAAGCTCTGGGGCCAACGTCCTGACTTTC | CASSLTPGQPSSGANVLTF
few | TRBJ2-7 | NA | TRBV7-9 | TGTGCCGCAGCAAGAAGGGGCTCCTACGAGCAGTACTTC | CAAARRGSYEQYF
NA | TRBJ1-2 | NA | TRBV29-1 | TGCAGCGTTGTGAGCAGGGGATTAAACTATGGCTACACCTTC | CSVVSRGLNYGYTF
many | TRBJ2-7 | NA | TRBV29-1 | TGCAGCGTTGGGGACGGTAATTCCTACGAGCAGTACTTC | CSVGDGNSYEQYF